This T cell receptor delta chain was captured in a study of gamma-delta T cells after stem cell transplantation. TCRdb made new clone calls on the RT-PCR reads using CATT. This repertoire includes approximately 35 delta-chain clones. The sequenced sample consisted of gamma-delta T cells. The sequence came from a human donor. It is not recorded whose cells these are; they may come from a transplant donor. This table probably holds off-target reads from a library built for another chain.

CDR3 sequence: CACDSLKYTDKLIF. The CDR3 nucleotides read TGTGCCTGTGACTCACTCAAGTACACCGATAAACTCATCTTT. This chain connects TRDV2 to TRDJ1; no reliable D call. CDR3 length equals 14 residues. Trimming stripped 3 bases from V and 0 bases from J, with 10 bases between. The germline gives CDR1 GEAIGNYY, CDR2 EKD.